What follows are 25 T cell receptor beta chains derived from one specimen sequenced in a study of cytomegalovirus exposure and HLA in healthy donors. Profiling relied on immunoSEQ multiplex PCR, and the TCRdb table lists in-frame clones only, not all of them. The sample lists 70,000 or so clones; around 95% were seen once. Sequencing used PBMCs. These receptors came from a woman under 30 in good health and CMV-seropositive.

The count of this clone is one. This chain connects TRBV6-1 to TRBJ2-7; D may be TRBD2 (5 bases). The germline CDR1 and CDR2 sequences are MNHNS and SASEGT. V was cut by 3 bases and J by 6 bases, with 12 bases left in between. The CDR3 extends over 13 amino acids. CDR3 coding DNA: TGTGCCAGCAGTGACGATCTACGGGGCGAGCAGTACTTC. This codes for CASSDDLRGEQYF.

The chain joins TRBV4-1 to TRBJ2-1; 12 bases line up with TRBD2. This CDR3 region has 19 residues. CDR1 is MGHRA and CDR2 is YSYEKL in the germline V gene. The ends lost 0 bases at V and 7 bases at J; junction bases unmatched: 13. DNA for the CDR3: TGCGCCAGCAGCCAAGAACCGGGACTAGCGGGTGGTAAGGAGAATGAGCAGTTCTTC. Translated, it gives CASSQEPGLAGGKENEQFF.

The gene calls are TRBV4-3 and TRBJ1-1; D is perhaps TRBD1 (6 bases). The germline V and J ends were trimmed by 3 bases and 3 bases, with 14 bases remaining between them. This CDR3 has 15 residues. Germline CDR1 LGHNA, CDR2 YSLEER. The CDR3 coding sequence is TGCGCCAGCAGCCAGTATCAGGGGTTGGACACTGAAGCTTTCTTT. Its translation: CASSQYQGLDTEAFF.

The chain recombines TRBV19 with TRBJ1-5; TRBD1 is a possible D gene (6 bases). Germline-derived CDR1 and CDR2 are LNHDA and SQIVND (reference sequence). V was cut by 4 bases and J by 6 bases, with 10 bases left in between. The CDR3 loop spans 13 amino acids. CDR3 in DNA: TGTGCCAGTAGTAGGGGGGGCGGTCAGCCCCAGCATTTT. It encodes CASSRGGGQPQHF.

The V gene is TRBV6-1, the J gene TRBJ2-7, with D perhaps matching TRBD1 (5 bases). The CDR3 consists of 15 residues. Looked up from germline, CDR1 is MNHNS and CDR2 is SASEGT. V lost 1 base and J lost 5, with 15 bases in between. The CDR3 region has the DNA TGTGCCAGCAGTGAAGGGGGCTATCCCCTTAACGAGCAGTACTTC. Its translation is CASSEGGYPLNEQYF.

The chain has TRBV2 and TRBJ1-4; 7 bases agree with TRBD1. The germline CDR1 and CDR2 sequences are SNHLY and FYNNEI. The CDR3 covers 14 residues. V lost 10 bases and J lost 6; bases outside the gene matches: 11. This chain's CDR3 is CATLNRGGDEKLFF. The CDR3, as DNA: TGTGCCACCCTCAACAGGGGCGGAGATGAAAAACTGTTTTTT.

This rearrangement joins TRBV9 to TRBJ2-2; D is uncertain. V was pared by 3 bases and J by 1 base, with 4 bases between. The CDR3 totals 13 residues. Germline V gives CDR1 SGDLS, CDR2 YYNGEE. CDR3 protein: CASSALNTGELFF. For the CDR3, the DNA is TGTGCCAGCAGCGCGTTGAACACCGGGGAGCTGTTTTTT.

The genes are TRBV19 and TRBJ2-2; 10 bases map to TRBD1. In germline, CDR1 is LNHDA, CDR2 SQIVND (reference sequence). The CDR3 extends over 16 amino acids. V lost 5 bases and J lost 6; bases outside the gene matches: 9. The CDR3 bases are TGTGCCAGTAGTGGGGCCGGGACAGGGGAGCCCGGGGAGCTGTTTTTT. Translated: CASSGAGTGEPGELFF.

J is TRBJ2-3 and V is TRBV29-1; maybe TRBD2 (5 bases). The germline V gene has CDR1 SQVTM and CDR2 ANQGSEA. CDR3 length: 13 amino acids. Trimming shortened V by 8 bases and J by 2 bases, and 14 bases separated the two germline ends. The CDR3 bases are TGCAGCCTCGAGTCGGGGAACACAGATACGCAGTATTTT. This translates into CSLESGNTDTQYF.

In its sample, this clone was seen once. For the CDR3, the DNA is TGTGCCAGCAGCTTAGGGGGGTTCAGACTAGTTTTTAAGCAGTTCTTC. This gives the protein CASSLGGFRLVFKQFF. J is TRBJ2-1 and V is TRBV7-8, with D possibly being TRBD2 (6 bases). The germline V gene has CDR1 SGHVS and CDR2 FQNEAQ. Trimming took off 1 base at V and 11 bases at J, with 21 bases between the two ends. The CDR3 runs to 16 residues.

The chain joins TRBV6-5 to TRBJ1-1; D is perhaps TRBD1 (6 bases). This CDR3 has 14 residues. The germline V gene encodes CDR1 MNHEY and CDR2 SVGAGI. Deletions cut 5 bases from V and 5 bases from J, with 15 bases between. CDR3 sequence (DNA): TGTGCCAGCAGTGTAAACAGGGATCGGACTGAAGCTTTCTTT. Residues: CASSVNRDRTEAFF.

The J gene is TRBJ1-6, the V gene TRBV7-9, with 7 bases matching TRBD1. The CDR3 loop spans 16 amino acids. From germline, CDR1 is SEHNR and CDR2 FQNEAQ (reference sequence). V was clipped by 4 bases and J by 8 bases; unmatched bases: 11. This CDR3 reads CASSSSGQSSDSPLHF. CDR3 coding DNA: TGTGCCAGCAGCTCCTCGGGACAGAGCTCCGATTCACCCCTCCACTTT.

This rearrangement joins TRBV5-1 to TRBJ1-5; no definite D call. Trimming removed 4 bases at V and 5 bases at J, with 10 bases between. The CDR3 is 13 amino acids. Germline CDR1 and CDR2: SGHRS and YFSETQ. CDR3 sequence: CASSLDNYQPQHF. The CDR3 DNA reads TGCGCCAGCAGCCTTGACAACTATCAGCCCCAGCATTTT. Drawing the rest from reference TRBV5-1 and TRBJ1-5, the complete variable domain is KAGVTQTPRYLIKTRGQQVTLSCSPISGHRSVSWYQQTPGQGLQFLFEYFSETQRNKGNFPGRFSGRQFSNSRSEMNVSTLELGDSALYLCASSLDNYQPQHFGDGTRLSIL.

This clone was detected only once. The rearrangement uses TRBV5-1 and TRBJ2-1; TRBD2 aligns across 8 bases. CDR1 is SGHRS and CDR2 is YFSETQ in the germline V gene. The CDR3 totals 15 residues. J gave up 2 bases and V 2 bases, and 3 bases lay outside the gene matches. CDR3 nucleotides: TGCGCCAGCAGCTTCCGGGGGGGGGCCTACAATGAGCAGTTCTTC. Translation: CASSFRGGAYNEQFF.

The chain combines TRBV10-2 with TRBJ1-5; 7 bases fit TRBD1. Germline V gene sequence: CDR1 WSHSY, CDR2 SAAADI. V lost 6 bases, J lost 1 base, and 6 bases stayed unmatched. This CDR3 is 15 amino acids long. DNA of the CDR3: TGCGCCAGCAGGGAGACAGGGTCAAGCAATCAGCCCCAGCATTTT. Encoded protein: CASRETGSSNQPQHF.

V gene TRBV11-2 combines with J gene TRBJ2-1; 8 nucleotides match TRBD2. The CDR3 is 14 residues long. Germline V CDR1 and CDR2: SGHAT, FQNNGV. The V segment lost 0 bases and the J segment 11 bases; nucleotides outside the gene matches: 6. The CDR3 loop reads CASSLDSLAGQQFF. DNA for the CDR3: TGTGCCAGCAGCTTAGATTCATTAGCGGGACAGCAGTTCTTC.

The J gene is TRBJ2-1, the V gene TRBV4-1; 9 nucleotides agree with TRBD1. J gave up 4 bases and V 8 bases, and 9 bases lay outside the gene matches. Germline V gives CDR1 MGHRA, CDR2 YSYEKL. The CDR3 contains 15 residues. CDR3 nucleotide sequence: TGCGCCAGCCAAGAGTTAGGACAGGGGTACAATGAGCAGTTCTTC. Residues: CASQELGQGYNEQFF.

The chain is built from TRBV6-5 and TRBJ2-1; 8 nucleotides match TRBD1. The CDR3 runs to 14 residues. Trimming at V came to 7 bases and at J to 4 bases, leaving 6 bases not matched to a gene. Germline V gives CDR1 MNHEY, CDR2 SVGAGI. The CDR3 region has the DNA TGTGCCAGCACACGACAGGGGAGGTACAATGAGCAGTTCTTC. This codes for CASTRQGRYNEQFF.

The gene calls are TRBV4-3 and TRBJ2-3, with a tentative D call TRBD1 (5 bases). The V gene lost 0 bases and the J gene lost 5 bases, with 12 bases spanning the gap. Per the germline V gene, CDR1 is LGHNA and CDR2 is YSLEER. The CDR3 extends over 15 amino acids. The CDR3 region is CASSQDGAKGDTQYF. CDR3 in DNA: TGCGCCAGCAGCCAAGATGGGGCAAAGGGAGATACGCAGTATTTT.

This chain links TRBV29-1 with TRBJ1-2, with D perhaps matching TRBD1 (6 bases). V shed 6 bases and J shed 3 bases, with 20 bases lying between them. The CDR3 is made up of 15 amino acids. Germline values: CDR1 SQVTM, CDR2 ANQGSEA. CDR3 in amino acids: CSVTKEQGEDYGYTF. The CDR3 region has the DNA TGCAGCGTCACCAAAGAACAGGGTGAGGACTATGGCTACACCTTC.

The genes are TRBV30 and TRBJ1-1; weak D call: TRBD1 (5 bases). This CDR3 region has 13 residues. The V gene lost 5 bases and the J gene lost 3 bases, with 13 bases spanning the gap. CDR1 is GTSNPN, CDR2 SVGIG, per germline (reference sequence). The CDR3, as DNA: TGTGCCTGGTCGGACACTCGGGACACTGAAGCTTTCTTT. It encodes CAWSDTRDTEAFF.

The genes are TRBV30 and TRBJ2-3, with 7 bases lining up with TRBD2. The trim removed 0 bases at V and 3 bases at J, leaving 9 bases unmatched. CDR3 length: 16 residues. Germline assignment: CDR1 GTSNPN and CDR2 SVGIG (reference sequence). CDR3 DNA: TGTGCCTGGAGTGTACCTGGAGCGGGGCCAACAGATACGCAGTATTTT. Translating it yields CAWSVPGAGPTDTQYF.

J is TRBJ1-5 and V is TRBV15; D is possibly TRBD1 (6 bases). The V gene lost 4 bases and the J gene lost 0 bases, with 10 bases spanning the gap. The CDR3 consists of 15 residues. Looked up from germline, CDR1 is LNHNV and CDR2 is YYDKDF (reference sequence). CDR3 amino acids: CATSKGDTSNQPQHF. CDR3 nucleotide sequence: TGTGCCACCAGCAAAGGGGACACTAGCAATCAGCCCCAGCATTTT.

The chain is built from TRBV5-1 and TRBJ1-4; 7 bases line up with TRBD1. The V and J ends lost 2 bases and 3 bases, in that order; junction bases with no gene match: 1. In germline, CDR1 is SGHRS, CDR2 YFSETQ. The CDR3 is made up of 14 amino acids. The CDR3: CASSLGQANEKLFF. CDR3 in DNA: TGCGCCAGCAGCTTAGGACAGGCTAATGAAAAACTGTTTTTT.

The chain employs TRBV2 and TRBJ2-3; TRBD2 aligns across 11 bases. The CDR3 spans 19 residues. Germline V gene sequence: CDR1 SNHLY, CDR2 FYNNEI. Trimming took 6 bases from V and 0 from J; bases not matched to a gene: 14. The DNA of the CDR3 is TGTGCCAGCAGCTACTCTCGTGGGACTAGCGGTTCTAGCACAGATACGCAGTATTTT. Translating it yields CASSYSRGTSGSSTDTQYF.